This T cell receptor (beta chain) originates from a study of post-analysis software for immune sequencing data. The CDR3 covers 12 residues. CDR1 is DFQATT, CDR2 SNEGSKA, per germline (reference sequence). Points on this clonotype: Its antigen is still unknown. One junction end does not reproduce the germline sequence, and a read error may be involved.

Every TCR beta cDNA library bore unique molecular identifiers. One entry per CDR3 protein, called by TCRdb with MiXCR from the PCR reads. The repertoire consists of about 540,000 distinct CDR3 sequences, with approximately 34% occurring once and the leading ten covering 5% to 6%. Whole-study findings and limits: Elevated frequency relative to controls characterized 4 or 5 TRBV segments in patients, TRBV5-6, TRBV5-1 and TRBV20-1 among them.

The chain has TRBV20-1 and TRBJ1-2, with 9 bases lining up with TRBD1. Sequencing was performed on blood. The source is a girl aged 2-17 years with multiple sclerosis. CDR3 DNA sequence: TGCAGTGCTAGGGGGACAGGGAGAGGCTACATCTTC. This codes for CSARGTGRGYIF.